Listed here are 8 T cell receptor beta chains from one sample, sequenced in a study of blood T cells in healthy people across ages (dated by TCRdb to between 2014 and 2017). Libraries were prepared through 5' RACE. TCRdb shows the sequencer as Illumina HiSeq 2500. The second PCR ran for about 6 to 11 cycles and used a J-beta primer mix along with a sample-barcoded 5' primer. TCRdb applied fastp at Q25 and MiXCR to the public reads, then kept only in-frame beta chains. Rows matching on CDR3 protein sequence are summarized as one entry with the most common DNA and genes. The sample includes approximately 1.5 million distinct CDR3 sequences, with around 36% observed a single time. Together, the top ten hold over 9% of the sample. Sequencing used blood. The receptors here all came from a woman under 40 in good health.

V gene TRBV9 combines with J gene TRBJ2-7, with no clear D. The ends were cut back, 0 bases at V and 6 bases at J, with 13 bases in the middle. Germline lookup yields CDR1 SGDLS and CDR2 YYNGEE. The CDR3 has 14 amino acids. DNA for the CDR3: TGTGCCAGCAGCGTAGGCCGACCCGCCTCCGAGCAGTACTTC. Translating gives CASSVGRPASEQYF.

Many counts were recorded for this clonotype. The gene calls are TRBV7-2 and TRBJ2-3, with TRBD2 matching over 8 bases. With 5 bases clipped from V and 5 bases from J, the junction kept 9 bases outside the gene matches. This CDR3 region has 15 residues. Germline CDR1 and CDR2: SGHTA and FQGNSA. The CDR3 loop reads CASSLVAGGEDTQYF. The DNA of the CDR3 is TGTGCCAGCAGCCTGGTTGCGGGGGGAGAAGATACGCAGTATTTT. The full variable domain, its missing parts supplied by reference TRBV7-2 and TRBJ2-3, is GAGVSQSPSNKVTEKGKDVELRCDPISGHTALYWYRQSLGQGLEFLIYFQGNSAPDKSGLPSDRFSAERTGGSVSTLTIQRTQQEDSAVYLCASSLVAGGEDTQYFGPGTRLTVL.

This chain connects TRBV9 to TRBJ1-1; the match to TRBD1 covers 12 bases. The germline gives CDR1 SGDLS, CDR2 YYNGEE. The CDR3 is 18 residues long. Trimming took 4 bases from V and 4 from J; bases not matched to a gene: 14. CDR3 sequence (DNA): TGTGCCAGCAGCCCACGGGACAGGGGGCCCCCTGATGGCACTGAAGCTTTCTTT. Its protein is CASSPRDRGPPDGTEAFF.

This chain joins TRBV6-2 or TRBV6-3 and TRBJ2-7, with D tentatively TRBD1 (5 bases). The germline V and J ends were trimmed by 11 bases and 3 bases, with 17 bases remaining between them. Per germline, CDR1 MNHEY and CDR2 SVGEGT. CDR3 size: 13 residues. CDR3 sequence: CAEKGPFFYEQYF. Here the CDR3 DNA reads TGTGCCGAAAAGGGGCCGTTCTTCTACGAGCAGTACTTC.

This clonotype was counted ten times or more. The chain combines TRBV12-3 or TRBV12-4 with TRBJ1-5; TRBD1 is a possible D gene (5 bases). V lost 2 bases and J 7 bases, leaving 15 bases between the germline ends. This CDR3 spans 15 amino acids. CDR3 DNA: TGTGCCAGCAGTTTAACAGGACTGAGGGAGCAGCCCCAGCATTTT. It codes for CASSLTGLREQPQHF.

The count of this clonotype is one. The V gene is TRBV28, the J gene TRBJ2-1; TRBD1 matches 8 bases. With 2 bases clipped from V and 6 bases from J, the junction kept 6 bases outside the gene matches. The CDR3 spans 15 residues. Germline CDR1 reads MDHEN; CDR2 reads SYDVKM. The CDR3 coding sequence is TGTGCCAGCAGTTTAATTAGACAGGGGAGCAATGAGCAGTTCTTC. It yields the protein CASSLIRQGSNEQFF.

The chain carries TRBV12-3 or TRBV12-4 and TRBJ2-4; D not resolved. V was clipped by 3 bases and J by 8 bases, with 2 bases between them. This CDR3 is 10 amino acids long. The chain's CDR3 is CASSLDIQYF. The CDR3 region has the DNA TGTGCCAGCAGTTTGGACATTCAGTACTTC.

In its sample, this clonotype was seen a few times. The chain has TRBV30 and TRBJ2-3, with TRBD1 matching 9 bases. V was clipped by 5 bases and J by 4 bases; unmatched bases: 7. The CDR3 runs 14 residues. Germline lookup yields CDR1 GTSNPN and CDR2 SVGIG (reference sequence). The CDR3 DNA sequence: TGTGCCTGGCTTACGGGACAGGGTTCAGATACGCAGTATTTT. Amino acids: CAWLTGQGSDTQYF.